This T cell receptor beta chain derives from a study of CD8 T cells in Susac syndrome. The authors sequenced TCR beta from blood CD8+ and CD4+ T cells. Multiple sclerosis controls were treatment-naive patients with stable or active relapsing-remitting disease. In contrast to the negatively isolated CD8+ and CD4+ T cells, TEMRA cells were FACS-enriched. RNA totalling roughly 0.45 to 1 ug underwent reverse transcription with random hexamers. Amplification of TCR beta CDR3 spanned 54 Vbeta and 13 Jbeta via immunoSEQ multiplex PCR. Each CDR3 protein is one row after TCRdb ran MiXCR on the immunoSEQ multiplex PCR reads. There are around 200,000 distinct CDR3 sequences in the sample; 95% occur only once, and 0.082% lies in the top ten. The source material was CD4+ T cells from PBMCs. The sequence was collected from a human donor with multiple sclerosis.

This CDR3 reads CASSLDPLDQPQHF. CDR3 coding DNA: TGTGCCAGCAGCTTAGATCCGCTTGATCAGCCCCAGCATTTT. The chain uses TRBV7-6 and TRBJ1-5; D uncertain. V lost 1 base to trimming and J lost 5 bases, with 9 bases between them. The CDR3 spans 14 residues. The germline V gene encodes CDR1 SGHVS and CDR2 FNYEAQ.